The clone carrying this T cell receptor beta chain was picked up one time. Some clones are missing from TCRdb's copy, which holds only in-frame ones; the method was immunoSEQ multiplex PCR. The sample shows some 66,000 clones, 85% to 95% of them seen only once. The record originates from a study of blood T cell repertoires in COVID-19. Across the study: From the United States, Italy and Spain came samples of acute and convalescent COVID-19. PBMCs, B-cell-depleted T cells, or T cells provided the cDNA or gDNA that made up the material.

J was trimmed by 1 base and V by 0 bases; bases with no gene match: 5. There are 16 residues in the CDR3. The germline gives CDR1 SGHKS, CDR2 YYEKEE (reference sequence). The material sequenced was peripheral blood. The receptor's source is a man in his 70s with active COVID-19. V and J are TRBV5-5 and TRBJ2-3; TRBD1 aligns across 7 bases. CDR3 sequence (DNA): TGTGCCAGCAGCTTGGCAGGGGGTACTCGCACAGATACGCAGTATTTT. Translation gives CASSLAGGTRTDTQYF.